This entry concerns a single T cell receptor (beta chain). This sample stems from a study of blood T cell repertoires in COVID-19. Overall study context: PBMCs, B-cell-depleted T cells, or T cells provided the cDNA or gDNA that made up the material.

Followed over time, Seattle patients had been enrolled while infection was active. Original processing notes: Reference gene primer amplification in the assay estimated nucleated cell counts. Using immunoSEQ multiplex PCR, the repertoire was profiled, and TCRdb retains in-frame clones only, with some absent. Clone size and the V and J calls come from that table; the DNA yielded D and trimming. The table includes 310,000 or so clones, about nine tenths detected once. The CDR3 length is 14 residues. The sequencing sample was made of peripheral blood. This receptor was obtained from a woman aged 30 to 39 with COVID-19, enrolled during active disease. The V call is TRBV7-5, the J call TRBJ2-7; the D call TRBD1 from the table was never checked on the DNA. TRBV7-5 is a documented pseudogene. For the CDR3, the DNA is TGTGTCAGAAGCCCGGAAACGACAGGGGTCGAGCAGTACTTC. Residues: CVRSPETTGVEQYF.